A selection of T cell receptor beta chains follows, all from one sample in a study of blood T cell repertoires in COVID-19. Clones were sequenced by immunoSEQ multiplex PCR, and TCRdb holds only the in-frame ones, with some missing. Seen here are 300,000 to 400,000 clones, about 89% observed once, and the top ten hold 7.8%. The sequenced material came from peripheral blood. These TCRs come from a woman aged 50 to 60 who had recovered from COVID-19. The CDR3 runs from the conserved cysteine through the conserved F or W. A D gene is named only where the DNA matches it firmly. Some rows mark clone size as missing; the rest say once, few, many or name a class of expanded clone.

v_call: TRBV30; clone_size: .; j_call: TRBJ1-1; d_call: TRBD1; cdr3_nt: TGTGCCTGGAGAGGGACAGGGGGCGCGGGGGCTTTCTTT; cdr3_aa: CAWRGTGGAGAFF
v_call: TRBV25-1; clone_size: .; j_call: TRBJ1-1; d_call: .; cdr3_nt: TGTGCCAGCAGTTCCCGAGGGGGAGGGGCCGCAGAAGCTTTCTTT; cdr3_aa: CASSSRGGGAAEAFF
v_call: TRBV9; clone_size: .; j_call: TRBJ1-2; d_call: .; cdr3_nt: TGTGCCAGCAGCGCCGTGGGGGGGAACTATGGCTACACCTTC; cdr3_aa: CASSAVGGNYGYTF
v_call: TRBV15; clone_size: .; j_call: TRBJ2-5; d_call: .; cdr3_nt: TGTGCCACCAGCAGAGATCCAGGCCAAGAGACCCAGTACTTC; cdr3_aa: CATSRDPGQETQYF
v_call: TRBV6-5; clone_size: .; j_call: TRBJ1-1; d_call: .; cdr3_nt: TGTGCCAGCAGTTACCTCGACTATGCTTTCTTT; cdr3_aa: CASSYLDYAFF
v_call: TRBV2; clone_size: few; j_call: TRBJ1-4; d_call: .; cdr3_nt: TGTGCCAGCAGTGAACACAGGAGTAATGAAAAACTGTTTTTT; cdr3_aa: CASSEHRSNEKLFF
v_call: TRBV7-9; clone_size: .; j_call: TRBJ2-3; d_call: .; cdr3_nt: TGTGCCAGCAGCTTAGCGTTAGGAGACACAGATACGCAGTATTTT; cdr3_aa: CASSLALGDTDTQYF
v_call: TRBV24-1; clone_size: .; j_call: TRBJ2-1; d_call: .; cdr3_nt: TGTGCCACCAGTGATTCGCTAGCTATCTACAATGAGCAGTTCTTC; cdr3_aa: CATSDSLAIYNEQFF
v_call: TRBV4-1; clone_size: once; j_call: TRBJ1-1; d_call: .; cdr3_nt: TGCGCCAGCAGCCGAAGTACAGGAGCGGGCACTGAAGCTTTCTTT; cdr3_aa: CASSRSTGAGTEAFF
v_call: TRBV7-2; clone_size: once; j_call: TRBJ2-1; d_call: TRBD2; cdr3_nt: TGTGCCAGCAGCTTAGTTGCGGGAGGGGGAGAGCAGTTCTTC; cdr3_aa: CASSLVAGGGEQFF
v_call: TRBV7-2; clone_size: .; j_call: TRBJ2-1; d_call: .; cdr3_nt: TGTGCCAGCAAACCGAGCTCCTACAATGAGCAGTTCTTC; cdr3_aa: CASKPSSYNEQFF
v_call: TRBV4-3; clone_size: .; j_call: TRBJ2-3; d_call: TRBD2; cdr3_nt: TGCGCCAGCAGCCACTACCTGACTAGCGGGAGTGGGGGTACGCAGTATTTT; cdr3_aa: CASSHYLTSGSGGTQYF
v_call: TRBV30; clone_size: .; j_call: TRBJ1-1; d_call: .; cdr3_nt: TGTGCCTGGACGGGGAACATGAACACTGAAGCTTTCTTT; cdr3_aa: CAWTGNMNTEAFF
v_call: TRBV11-3; clone_size: .; j_call: TRBJ2-4; d_call: .; cdr3_nt: TGTGCCAGCAGTATTAATGCCAAAAACATTCAGTACTTC; cdr3_aa: CASSINAKNIQYF
v_call: TRBV3-1/TRBV3-2; clone_size: .; j_call: TRBJ2-7; d_call: TRBD1; cdr3_nt: TGTGCCAGCAGCCTGACAGGGACCGAGCAGTACTTC; cdr3_aa: CASSLTGTEQYF
v_call: TRBV18; clone_size: .; j_call: TRBJ1-1; d_call: TRBD1; cdr3_nt: TGTGCCAGCTCACCTCGGGACAGGAGCACTGAAGCTTTCTTT; cdr3_aa: CASSPRDRSTEAFF
v_call: TRBV29-1; clone_size: .; j_call: TRBJ2-5; d_call: .; cdr3_nt: TGCAGCGTTGTCAACTGGGTCGGGGAGACCCAGTACTTC; cdr3_aa: CSVVNWVGETQYF
v_call: TRBV4-3; clone_size: .; j_call: TRBJ1-6; d_call: .; cdr3_nt: TGCGCCAGCAGCCAAGTACAGTTCAATTCACCCCTCCACTTT; cdr3_aa: CASSQVQFNSPLHF
v_call: TRBV6-1; clone_size: .; j_call: TRBJ2-3; d_call: TRBD1; cdr3_nt: TGTGCCAGCAGCATACAGGGGGATACGCAGTATTTT; cdr3_aa: CASSIQGDTQYF
v_call: TRBV7-2; clone_size: .; j_call: TRBJ2-3; d_call: TRBD1; cdr3_nt: TGTGCCAGCAGCTTAGCGGGGACAGGGGTCACAGATACGCAGTATTTT; cdr3_aa: CASSLAGTGVTDTQYF
v_call: TRBV19; clone_size: .; j_call: TRBJ1-5; d_call: .; cdr3_nt: TGTGCCAGTAGTGGGGAGGGGGGCTATAACAATCAGCCCCAGCATTTT; cdr3_aa: CASSGEGGYNNQPQHF
v_call: TRBV30; clone_size: .; j_call: TRBJ1-4; d_call: .; cdr3_nt: TGTGCCTGGAGTGTACAGACAACTAATGAAAAACTGTTTTTT; cdr3_aa: CAWSVQTTNEKLFF
v_call: TRBV10-3; clone_size: .; j_call: TRBJ2-7; d_call: TRBD1; cdr3_nt: TGTGCCATCAGGGGGGACAGGGCGAACCCGCGTCACGAGCAGTACTTC; cdr3_aa: CAIRGDRANPRHEQYF
v_call: TRBV28; clone_size: .; j_call: TRBJ1-2; d_call: TRBD1; cdr3_nt: TGTGCCAGCAGTTTGACCCGGACAGGGGGCCATGGCTACACCTTC; cdr3_aa: CASSLTRTGGHGYTF
v_call: TRBV10-3; clone_size: .; j_call: TRBJ2-1; d_call: .; cdr3_nt: TGTGCCATCAGTTTCGGCGGGGGCCACCACAATGAGCAGTTCTTC; cdr3_aa: CAISFGGGHHNEQFF
v_call: TRBV6-2/TRBV6-3; clone_size: .; j_call: TRBJ2-3; d_call: TRBD2; cdr3_nt: TGTGCCAGCAGTTTGGGAGCGGGGGGGCCTAAAACAGATACGCAGTATTTT; cdr3_aa: CASSLGAGGPKTDTQYF
v_call: TRBV7-2; clone_size: .; j_call: TRBJ2-3; d_call: .; cdr3_nt: TGTGCCAGCAGGTCTATGAGCTATACGCAGTATTTT; cdr3_aa: CASRSMSYTQYF
v_call: TRBV6-5; clone_size: .; j_call: TRBJ2-7; d_call: TRBD2; cdr3_nt: TGTGCCAGCAGTTACCTGGGGAGGGACTACGAGCAGTACTTC; cdr3_aa: CASSYLGRDYEQYF
v_call: TRBV29-1; clone_size: many; j_call: TRBJ1-2; d_call: TRBD1; cdr3_nt: TGCAGCGCCCAGGGACAGGGGTATGGCTACACCTTC; cdr3_aa: CSAQGQGYGYTF
v_call: TRBV3-1/TRBV3-2; clone_size: .; j_call: TRBJ1-1; d_call: TRBD1; cdr3_nt: TGTGCCAGCAGCATACGGACAGGGATGAACACTGAAGCTTTCTTT; cdr3_aa: CASSIRTGMNTEAFF
v_call: TRBV19; clone_size: .; j_call: TRBJ1-2; d_call: .; cdr3_nt: TGTGCCACTCTCACATACTATGGCTACACCTTC; cdr3_aa: CATLTYYGYTF
v_call: TRBV6-5; clone_size: .; j_call: TRBJ2-2; d_call: TRBD1; cdr3_nt: TGTGCCAGCAGTTACAGTCAGGGGGTTCACACCGGGGAGCTGTTTTTT; cdr3_aa: CASSYSQGVHTGELFF
v_call: TRBV5-5; clone_size: .; j_call: TRBJ1-5; d_call: .; cdr3_nt: TGTGCCAGCAGCATAAACACGTGGGCAGGCCCCCAGCCCCAGCATTTT; cdr3_aa: CASSINTWAGPQPQHF
v_call: TRBV19; clone_size: .; j_call: TRBJ1-5; d_call: .; cdr3_nt: TGTGCCAGTAGTATCCCCGGGGGCAATCAGCCCCAGCATTTT; cdr3_aa: CASSIPGGNQPQHF
v_call: TRBV3-1/TRBV3-2; clone_size: .; j_call: TRBJ2-1; d_call: TRBD2; cdr3_nt: TGTGCCAGCAGCCAACAACTAGCGGGCCACAATGAGCAGTTCTTC; cdr3_aa: CASSQQLAGHNEQFF
v_call: TRBV6-4; clone_size: once; j_call: TRBJ2-7; d_call: .; cdr3_nt: TGTGCCAGCAGTGTGAGCCCAGGGGACGAGCAGTACTTC; cdr3_aa: CASSVSPGDEQYF
v_call: TRBV28; clone_size: .; j_call: TRBJ1-5; d_call: .; cdr3_nt: TGTGCCAGCAGTTCAGAGGATCAGCCCCAGCATTTT; cdr3_aa: CASSSEDQPQHF
v_call: TRBV5-1; clone_size: once; j_call: TRBJ2-2; d_call: .; cdr3_nt: TGCGCCAGCACCTCAGGGACTCAAGGAACCGGGGAGCTGTTTTTT; cdr3_aa: CASTSGTQGTGELFF
v_call: TRBV6-1; clone_size: .; j_call: TRBJ2-1; d_call: TRBD1; cdr3_nt: TGTGCCAGCAGTGCTTTGACAGGGGCGTCATATGGTGAGCAGTTCTTC; cdr3_aa: CASSALTGASYGEQFF
v_call: TRBV28; clone_size: .; j_call: TRBJ2-3; d_call: .; cdr3_nt: TGTGCCAGCAGTCGCGACACAAATACGCAGTATTTT; cdr3_aa: CASSRDTNTQYF
v_call: TRBV15; clone_size: .; j_call: TRBJ2-7; d_call: TRBD1; cdr3_nt: TGTGCCATCGAGACAGGGGGCATCCCCAACGAGCAGTACTTC; cdr3_aa: CAIETGGIPNEQYF
v_call: TRBV27; clone_size: .; j_call: TRBJ1-3; d_call: .; cdr3_nt: TGTGCCAGCAGTCCGGGCGGGGGAAACACCATATATTTT; cdr3_aa: CASSPGGGNTIYF
v_call: TRBV10-3; clone_size: .; j_call: TRBJ1-1; d_call: .; cdr3_nt: TGTGCCATCAGGACGGGGACTCACACTGAAGCTTTCTTT; cdr3_aa: CAIRTGTHTEAFF
v_call: TRBV11-3; clone_size: .; j_call: TRBJ2-1; d_call: TRBD2; cdr3_nt: TGTGCCAGCAGCACCCGGACTAGTGACAATGAGCAGTTCTTC; cdr3_aa: CASSTRTSDNEQFF
v_call: TRBV5-1; clone_size: few; j_call: TRBJ2-2; d_call: TRBD2; cdr3_nt: TGCGCCAGCAGCCAGGGACTAGCGGGGATCGGGGAGCTGTTTTTT; cdr3_aa: CASSQGLAGIGELFF
v_call: TRBV5-1; clone_size: few; j_call: TRBJ2-2; d_call: .; cdr3_nt: TGCGCCAGCAGCTTACAGGGTAACACCGGGGAGCTGTTTTTT; cdr3_aa: CASSLQGNTGELFF
v_call: TRBV7-2; clone_size: .; j_call: TRBJ2-5; d_call: .; cdr3_nt: TGTGCCAGCAGCTTAGTTGGACTCGCGGAAGAGACCCAGTACTTC; cdr3_aa: CASSLVGLAEETQYF
v_call: TRBV5-1; clone_size: .; j_call: TRBJ1-2; d_call: .; cdr3_nt: TGCGCCAGCAGCAGGGCGGCGGGAACCAACTATGGCTACACCTTC; cdr3_aa: CASSRAAGTNYGYTF
v_call: TRBV4-3; clone_size: .; j_call: TRBJ2-1; d_call: .; cdr3_nt: TGCGCCAGCAGCCAAGAAGAGAGGAGGCTTGAGCAGTTCTTC; cdr3_aa: CASSQEERRLEQFF
v_call: TRBV30; clone_size: .; j_call: TRBJ2-5; d_call: .; cdr3_nt: TGTGCCTGGAGTGTAAGCGTCCAAGAGACCCAGTACTTC; cdr3_aa: CAWSVSVQETQYF
v_call: TRBV19; clone_size: .; j_call: TRBJ2-2; d_call: TRBD1; cdr3_nt: TGTGCCAGTAGGTGGACAGGCGGCGGGGAGCTGTTTTTT; cdr3_aa: CASRWTGGGELFF
v_call: TRBV29-1; clone_size: .; j_call: TRBJ2-3; d_call: .; cdr3_nt: TGCAGCGTTGGGAGGGCAGATACGCAGTATTTT; cdr3_aa: CSVGRADTQYF
v_call: TRBV18; clone_size: .; j_call: TRBJ2-7; d_call: .; cdr3_nt: TGTGCCAGCTCACCTCGGGCGGGCGAGCAGTACTTC; cdr3_aa: CASSPRAGEQYF
v_call: TRBV11-3; clone_size: .; j_call: TRBJ2-5; d_call: .; cdr3_nt: TGTGCCAGCAGCCTTTCAGGGGACCAAGAGACCCAGTACTTC; cdr3_aa: CASSLSGDQETQYF
v_call: TRBV6-5; clone_size: .; j_call: TRBJ2-1; d_call: .; cdr3_nt: TGTGCCAGCAGTTACGCCGGCAATGAGCAGTTCTTC; cdr3_aa: CASSYAGNEQFF
v_call: TRBV6-5; clone_size: .; j_call: TRBJ1-1; d_call: .; cdr3_nt: TGTGCCAGCAGTACGCGTCCCCAAGGGGGCACTGAAGCTTTCTTT; cdr3_aa: CASSTRPQGGTEAFF
v_call: TRBV5-6; clone_size: .; j_call: TRBJ1-2; d_call: TRBD1; cdr3_nt: TGTGCCAGCAGCCCGGGACAGGGGGCTTTTGGCTACACCTTC; cdr3_aa: CASSPGQGAFGYTF
v_call: TRBV10-3; clone_size: .; j_call: TRBJ2-5; d_call: TRBD2; cdr3_nt: TGTGCCATCAGGAGTAGCGGGAGGGCCTATGAGACCCAGTACTTC; cdr3_aa: CAIRSSGRAYETQYF